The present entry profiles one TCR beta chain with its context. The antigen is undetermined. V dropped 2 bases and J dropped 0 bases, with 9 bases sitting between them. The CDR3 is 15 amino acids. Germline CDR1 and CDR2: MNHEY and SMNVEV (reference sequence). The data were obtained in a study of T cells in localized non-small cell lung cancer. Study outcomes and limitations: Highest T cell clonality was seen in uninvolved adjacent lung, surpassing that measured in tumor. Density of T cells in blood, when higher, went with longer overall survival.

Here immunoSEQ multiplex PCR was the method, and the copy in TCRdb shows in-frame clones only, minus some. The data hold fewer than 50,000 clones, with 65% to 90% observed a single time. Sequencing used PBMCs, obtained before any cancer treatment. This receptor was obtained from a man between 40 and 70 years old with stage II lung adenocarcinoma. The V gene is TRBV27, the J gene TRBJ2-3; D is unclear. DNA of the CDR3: TGTGCCAGCAGTTTAGCCTGGGGTAGCACAGATACGCAGTATTTT. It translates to CASSLAWGSTDTQYF.